This TCR beta chain is drawn from a study of blood T cell repertoires in COVID-19. On this clone itself: This CDR3 is also generated by other DNA sequences in the sample.

The V gene's germline CDR1 is KGHSH and CDR2 LQKENI. The CDR3 length is 14 residues. Trimming stripped 2 bases from V and 4 bases from J, with 12 bases between. Study processing details: The authors estimated nucleated cell counts from reference gene primer amplification. Measured with immunoSEQ multiplex PCR; TCRdb has only the in-frame clones, and not every one. V and J calls and clone size are given by that table; D and trimming were obtained from the DNA. This table holds 250,000 to 350,000 clones, approximately 88% found once. Seattle enrolled patients during active infection and tracked them longitudinally.

This receptor was taken from a human donor with COVID-19, enrolled during active disease. The donor label of this sample is uncertain. This rearrangement joins TRBV18 to TRBJ2-7; D is possibly TRBD1 (6 bases). The material sequenced was peripheral blood. The CDR3 sequence is CASSPTRDTYEQYF. CDR3 nucleotide sequence: TGTGCCAGCTCACCAACCCGGGACACTTACGAGCAGTACTTC.